A single sample is the source of the 13 T cell receptor beta chains below, sequenced in a study of beta chain features in type 1 diabetes. Every bit of the isolated RNA underwent reverse transcription, so sequencing read expressed TCRB transcripts. The protocol was immunoSEQ multiplex PCR, while the TCRdb copy is restricted to in-frame clones and leaves out a portion. Among 970,000 or so clones listed, about a sixth were seen once. Sequencing was performed on naive CD4+ T cells from blood. The receptors were gathered from a woman aged 18-29 years in good health.

This clone was detected only a few times. The same CDR3 also results from other DNA sequences found in this sample. The CDR3 sequence: CASSYRETQYF. The CDR3 bases are TGTGCCAGCAGTTACCGGGAGACCCAGTACTTC. V usage is TRBV6-5 and J usage is TRBJ2-5; D is unresolved. V was pared by 2 bases and J by 5 bases, with 3 bases between. There are 11 residues in the CDR3. Germline CDR1 and CDR2: MNHEY and SVGAGI.

This clone occurred a few times. The V call is TRBV6-6, the J call TRBJ2-5; D ambiguous. The CDR3 loop spans 13 amino acids. The germline V and J ends were trimmed by 2 bases and 1 base, with 5 bases remaining between them. CDR1 MNHNY and CDR2 SVGAGI come from the germline V gene (reference sequence). The CDR3 loop is CASSYRFQETQYF. The CDR3 region has the DNA TGTGCCAGCAGTTACAGATTCCAAGAGACCCAGTACTTC.

This clone came up a few times. This chain links TRBV7-9 with TRBJ2-3; D might be TRBD1 (5 bases). Trimming took 5 bases from V and 0 from J, leaving 12 bases between them. The CDR3 has 15 residues. Germline values: CDR1 SEHNR, CDR2 FQNEAQ (reference sequence). The CDR3 DNA follows: TGTGCCAGCAGCCCCAACAGGTTTAGCACAGATACGCAGTATTTT. Its protein product is CASSPNRFSTDTQYF.

The chain is built from TRBV5-1 and TRBJ2-6; D may be TRBD2 (5 bases). This CDR3 region has 16 residues. Germline CDR1 and CDR2: SGHRS and YFSETQ. Trimming cost V 4 bases and J 0 bases, with 11 bases left between them. The DNA for the CDR3 is TGCGCCAGCAGCGGCTCCGGGGTCTCTGGGGCCAACGTCCTGACTTTC. Translating it yields CASSGSGVSGANVLTF.

The chain has TRBV9 and TRBJ2-1; 9 bases fit TRBD1. CDR1 and CDR2 from the germline V gene are SGDLS and YYNGEE. The CDR3 is 16 residues long. Trimming removed 3 bases from V and 10 bases from J; junction bases left unmatched: 14. Here the CDR3 DNA reads TGTGCCAGCAGCGCCAGCCGACAGGGGGAGACATTAGAGCAGTTCTTC. Its translation is CASSASRQGETLEQFF.

Concerning this clone: Different DNA sequences within this sample yield the same CDR3. J is TRBJ2-7 and V is TRBV28; no reliable D call. CDR1 and CDR2 from the germline V gene are MDHEN and SYDVKM. The CDR3 totals 12 residues. V was trimmed by 2 bases and J by 1 base, leaving 3 bases between them. The CDR3 loop is CASSLRSYEQYF. The CDR3 DNA sequence: TGTGCCAGCAGTTTAAGGTCCTACGAGCAGTACTTC.

The sample holds a few counts of this clone. V is TRBV7-6 and J is TRBJ2-1; D is possibly TRBD2 (6 bases). Trimming took off 4 bases at V and 9 bases at J, with 19 bases between the two ends. The CDR3 extends over 15 amino acids. Germline V gene data show CDR1 as SGHVS and CDR2 as FNYEAQ. CDR3 sequence (DNA): TGTGCCAGCAGCTCGTACGGGAGTACGATCAGTGAGCAGTTCTTC. As protein: CASSSYGSTISEQFF.

V is TRBV7-9 and J is TRBJ2-6; 7 positions agree with TRBD1. With 5 bases clipped from V and 0 bases from J, the junction kept 7 bases outside the gene matches. CDR1 and CDR2 (germline): SEHNR, FQNEAQ (reference sequence). The CDR3 has 17 amino acids. The CDR3 sequence is CASSHRDSLSGANVLTF. The CDR3 bases are TGTGCCAGCAGCCACCGGGACAGCCTCTCTGGGGCCAACGTCCTGACTTTC.

The table lists this clone with a few counts. The chain is built from TRBV18 and TRBJ2-3, with D perhaps TRBD1 or TRBD2 (5 bases each). From germline, CDR1 is KGHSH and CDR2 LQKENI. The CDR3 consists of 15 residues. The germline V and J ends were trimmed by 6 bases and 2 bases, with 15 bases remaining between them. The CDR3 DNA reads TGTGCCAGCTCCCGGGGCGACAGAACCACAGATACGCAGTATTTT. This gives the protein CASSRGDRTTDTQYF. Filled out from reference TRBV18 and TRBJ2-3, the complete variable domain reads NAGVMQNPRHLVRRRGQEARLRCSPMKGHSHVYWYRQLPEEGLKFMVYLQKENIIDESGMPKERFSAEFPKEGPSILRIQQVVRGDSAAYFCASSRGDRTTDTQYFGPGTRLTVL.

This chain joins TRBV5-6 and TRBJ2-7; 10 positions agree with TRBD1. The CDR3 is made up of 15 amino acids. V gave up 1 base and J gave up 3 bases; unmatched junction bases: 4. Germline loops: CDR1 SGHDT, CDR2 YYEEEE. The CDR3 region is CASSLYRTGGYEQYF. CDR3 nucleotides: TGTGCCAGCAGCTTGTATAGGACAGGGGGCTACGAGCAGTACTTC.

V and J are TRBV7-9 and TRBJ2-5, with D possibly matching TRBD2 (5 bases). Germline V gene data show CDR1 as SEHNR and CDR2 as FQNEAQ (reference sequence). The length of the CDR3 is 16 residues. V gave up 2 bases and J gave up 7 bases, with 20 bases separating them. CDR3 amino acids: CASSLKFSGKGGTQYF. CDR3 coding DNA: TGTGCCAGCAGCTTAAAGTTTTCGGGGAAAGGTGGGACCCAGTACTTC.

The rearrangement links TRBV11-1 to TRBJ2-2; D possibly corresponds to TRBD2 (5 bases). V lost 0 bases, J lost 6 bases, and 20 bases lay in between. This CDR3 has 18 amino acids. Germline loops: CDR1 SGHAT, CDR2 FQDESV (reference sequence). The CDR3 nucleotides read TGTGCCAGCAGCTTAGCGGGCGCCGGAGGAGTATGGGCCGGGGAGCTGTTTTTT. Encoded protein: CASSLAGAGGVWAGELFF.

V is TRBV27 and J is TRBJ2-3; D perhaps matches TRBD1 (5 bases). This CDR3 contains 16 residues. The V end was cut by 4 bases, the J end by 0 bases, with 14 bases between. Germline V gives CDR1 MNHEY, CDR2 SMNVEV (reference sequence). DNA for the CDR3: TGTGCCAGCAGTTCTAGGGGATTCTCTAGCACAGATACGCAGTATTTT. As protein: CASSSRGFSSTDTQYF.